Only one count was recorded for the clone carrying this T cell receptor (beta chain). This table comes from immunoSEQ multiplex PCR, and its TCRdb copy is limited to in-frame clones, with some not included. The table has 72,000 or so clones, around 96% seen once; the top ten hold approximately 0.4%. This sample was taken from a study of technical replicates of blood from several donors. This CDR3 comprises 16 residues. With V trimmed by 8 bases and J by 5 bases, 15 bases remained unmatched. From germline, CDR1 is SEHNR and CDR2 FQNEAQ (reference sequence). The V gene is TRBV7-9, the J gene TRBJ2-1; 7 positions match TRBD2. The specimen sequenced was T cells isolated from PBMCs. The source of this sequence is a human donor in good health. The CDR3 protein is CASRPPTSLPNNEQFF. The CDR3 nucleotides read TGTGCCAGCCGACCCCCGACTAGCCTGCCGAACAATGAGCAGTTCTTC.